This TCR beta chain is drawn from a study of T cells expressing NK-cell markers. Study-wide findings and caveats: The contribution of dominant NKG2C+ clonotypes to CD8+ T cells in about 6 donors was roughly 1.0-8%.

To note about this clonotype: What it binds is not known.

The CDR3 is 14 residues long. Germline-derived CDR1 and CDR2 are SEHNR and FQNEAQ (reference sequence). The TCR beta cDNA came from 5'RACE template switching with UMIs. With the 5' RACE reads reprocessed, TCRdb shows one record per CDR3 protein and no DNA. The table for this sample gives 700 or so distinct CDR3 sequences. This receptor was taken from a man aged 18-70 years in good health. Sequenced input: blood T cells: a sorted CD56 or NKG2C T cell subset, CD4+ or CD8+ T cells, or bulk PBMC T cells (not recorded which). The chain is built from TRBV7-9 and TRBJ2-2; TCRdb lists TRBD2, though no DNA is available to test this call. This CDR3 reads CASRQEGHPGELFF.